These 6 T cell receptor beta chains were all obtained from the same sample, sequenced in a study of molecular identifiers for immune sequencing clone quantification. In TCRdb, the PCR reads were re-called with MiXCR into one record per CDR3 protein. Among about 640,000 distinct CDR3 sequences listed, 20% were seen once. Specimen: naive CD8+ T cells from blood, with Jurkat cell RNA spiked in. Subset denoted: FACS-sorted CD8+CD4-CCR7+CD45RA+ naive T cells. The receptors originated from a human donor in good health. Some libraries in this study had Jurkat cell RNA spiked in.

This clonotype appeared many times. V is TRBV5-4 and J is TRBJ2-7; D not resolved. V was trimmed by 0 bases and J by 2 bases, leaving 9 bases between them. CDR1 is SGHNT, CDR2 YYREEE, per germline (reference sequence). The CDR3 spans 14 residues. CDR3 amino acids: CASSLVARPYEQYF. The CDR3 nucleotides are TGTGCCAGCAGCTTGGTAGCCAGACCCTACGAGCAGTACTTC. The whole variable domain, remainder taken from reference TRBV5-4 and TRBJ2-7, is ETGVTQSPTHLIKTRGQQVTLRCSSQSGHNTVSWYQQALGQGPQFIFQYYREEENGRGNFPPRFSGLQFPNYSSELNVNALELDDSALYLCASSLVARPYEQYFGPGTRLTVT.

In its sample, this clonotype was seen a few times. This chain uses TRBV13 with TRBJ2-4; TRBD2 matches at 13 bases. This CDR3 comprises 17 residues. Unmatched junction bases numbered 5, after V lost 5 bases and J lost 1 base. Germline V gene sequence: CDR1 PRHDT, CDR2 FYEKMQ (reference sequence). CDR3 nucleotide sequence: TGTGCCAGCAGCACGCTGACTAGCGGGGGGGCCAAAAACATTCAGTACTTC. Translating gives CASSTLTSGGAKNIQYF.

A note on this clonotype: This sequence may be a read error, since a much larger clone differs from it by one base. This sequence joins TRBV25-1 and TRBJ2-7; the D is unclear. This CDR3 region has 15 residues. Germline values: CDR1 MGHDK, CDR2 SYGVNS. Here the CDR3 reads CAGSDKSPQGKRQYF. The CDR3 DNA is TGTGCCGGCAGTGACAAATCGCCCCAAGGGAAACGGCAGTACTTC.

V is TRBV7-2 and J is TRBJ2-4; D is uncertain. Trimming removed 5 bases at V and 8 bases at J, with 7 bases between. The germline gives CDR1 SGHTA, CDR2 FQGNSA. The CDR3 has 11 amino acids. The CDR3 is CASSTEDIQYF. The CDR3 bases are TGTGCCAGCAGCACAGAGGACATTCAGTACTTC.

V and J are TRBV23-1 and TRBJ2-7; D is unresolved. TRBV23-1 is flagged as an ORF with uncertain function. The CDR3 consists of 15 residues. With 8 bases removed from V and 6 bases from J, the gap between germline ends came to 23 bases. CDR3 residues: CASPGLIRRSVEQYF. CDR3 in DNA: TGCGCCAGCCCTGGGCTAATTCGACGCTCCGTCGAGCAGTACTTC.

Turning to this clonotype: At one of its ends the junction is not consistent with the germline gene, which may arise from a read error. The chain has TRBV12-3 or TRBV12-4 and TRBJ2-2, with 8 bases identical to TRBD1. The CDR3 runs to 15 residues. CDR3 sequence reads: CASSLGTGNTEELFF. As DNA, the CDR3 is TGTGCCAGCAGTTTAGGGACAGGGAACACCGAGGAGCTGTTTTTT.